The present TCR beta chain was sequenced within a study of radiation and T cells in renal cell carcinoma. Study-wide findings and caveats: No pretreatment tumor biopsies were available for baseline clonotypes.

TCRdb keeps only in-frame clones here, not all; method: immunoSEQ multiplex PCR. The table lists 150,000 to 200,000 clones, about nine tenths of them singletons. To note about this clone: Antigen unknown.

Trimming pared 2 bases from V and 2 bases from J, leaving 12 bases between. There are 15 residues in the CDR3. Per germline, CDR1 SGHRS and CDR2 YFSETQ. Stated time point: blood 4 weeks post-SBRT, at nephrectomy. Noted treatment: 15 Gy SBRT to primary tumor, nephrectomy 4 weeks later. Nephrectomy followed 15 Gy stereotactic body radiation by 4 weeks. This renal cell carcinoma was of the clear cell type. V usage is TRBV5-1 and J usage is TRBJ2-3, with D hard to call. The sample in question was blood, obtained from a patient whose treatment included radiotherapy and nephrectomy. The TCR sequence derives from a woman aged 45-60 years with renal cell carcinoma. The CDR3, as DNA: TGCGCCAGCAGCTTACGCAGGACGTACACAGATACGCAGTATTTT. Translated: CASSLRRTYTDTQYF.